This is a list of T cell receptor beta chains from one sample in a study of T cell repertoires in aging, cancer and after chemotherapy. TCRdb re-called the multiplex PCR reads through MiXCR, storing one row per CDR3 protein. The sample holds 12,000 or so distinct CDR3 sequences, 30% to 40% seen once. Sequencing used blood. The receptors were gathered from a human donor in good health. The donor label of this sample is uncertain. Both conserved end residues are part of each CDR3. D genes are given only for firm matches. Size is stated for part of the rows, as once, few or many counts, or as a class when the clone is expanded.

j_call clone_size v_call d_call cdr3_aa cdr3_nt
TRBJ1-1 few TRBV12-3/TRBV12-4 NA CASSRSTTGDTEAFF TGTGCCAGCAGTAGATCGACAACGGGGGACACTGAAGCTTTCTTT
TRBJ2-2 NA TRBV19 NA CASTPIGENTGELFF TGTGCCAGTACCCCGATAGGGGAGAACACCGGGGAGCTGTTTTTT
TRBJ2-1 medium-sized TRBV30 TRBD2 CAWRLAGGLNEQFF TGTGCCTGGAGACTAGCGGGGGGTCTGAATGAGCAGTTCTTC
TRBJ2-2 medium-sized TRBV6-1 NA CASSERTANTGELFF TGTGCCAGCAGTGAAAGAACAGCTAACACCGGGGAGCTGTTTTTT
TRBJ1-5 few TRBV19 NA CASSNREGTYQPQHF TGTGCCAGTAGTAATAGGGAGGGGACCTATCAGCCCCAGCATTTT
TRBJ1-1 NA TRBV5-6 NA CASSFTQNTEAFF TGTGCCAGCAGTTTTACACAGAACACTGAAGCTTTCTTT
TRBJ1-5 NA TRBV30 NA CAWTRGNSNQPQHF TGTGCCTGGACTCGGGGGAATAGCAATCAGCCCCAGCATTTT
TRBJ1-1 few TRBV6-1 NA CASSEEGGMNTEAFF TGTGCCAGCAGTGAAGAAGGGGGAATGAACACTGAAGCTTTCTTT
TRBJ2-4 NA TRBV6-5 NA CARGVKDIQYF TGTGCCAGAGGGGTTAAGGACATTCAGTACTTC
TRBJ1-6 medium-sized TRBV6-2/TRBV6-3 NA CASRRGSSPLHF TGTGCCAGCAGGAGGGGGTCTTCACCCCTCCACTTT
TRBJ1-4 medium-sized TRBV6-5 TRBD1 CASSSQPGQGQLFF TGTGCCAGCAGTTCACAACCGGGACAGGGGCAACTGTTTTTT
TRBJ2-5 few TRBV20-1 NA CSAPGTNVGHQETQYF TGCAGTGCTCCCGGGACAAATGTGGGTCACCAAGAGACCCAGTACTTC
TRBJ1-2 NA TRBV6-2/TRBV6-3 NA CASRTGGNYGYTF TGTGCCAGCAGGACTGGGGGAAACTATGGCTACACCTTC
TRBJ2-5 few TRBV27 TRBD1 CASSSGTGRQETQYF TGTGCCAGCAGTTCCGGGACAGGTCGCCAAGAGACCCAGTACTTC
TRBJ1-3 few TRBV6-1 TRBD1 CASSEQGEGNTIYF TGTGCCAGCAGTGAACAGGGGGAAGGAAACACCATATATTTT
TRBJ2-3 few TRBV13 TRBD2 CASSPALAGGSTDTQYF TGTGCCAGCAGCCCCGCACTAGCGGGGGGCAGCACAGATACGCAGTATTTT
TRBJ1-6 NA TRBV19 TRBD1 CASSIVGQRPYNSPLHF TGTGCCAGTAGTATTGTGGGACAGCGCCCCTATAATTCACCCCTCCACTTT
TRBJ2-7 NA TRBV11-1 NA CASSSRTYKKGYEQYF TGTGCCAGCAGCTCTCGGACCTACAAGAAAGGCTACGAGCAGTACTTC
TRBJ1-2 NA TRBV7-6 NA CASKPPTWTASNYGYTF TGTGCCAGCAAACCTCCTACGTGGACCGCCTCTAACTATGGCTACACCTTC
TRBJ1-2 NA TRBV7-9 TRBD1 CASSLTPLRTGLKDYGYTF TGTGCCAGCAGCTTGACGCCCCTGAGGACAGGGCTTAAGGACTATGGCTACACCTTC
TRBJ2-3 NA TRBV6-4 TRBD2 CASNPEAGGFYTQYF TGTGCCAGCAACCCTGAGGCGGGGGGGTTTTATACGCAGTATTTT
TRBJ2-3 NA TRBV19 NA CASSSGLSTDTQYF TGTGCCAGTAGCAGTGGGTTAAGCACAGATACGCAGTATTTT
TRBJ2-5 NA TRBV6-1 NA CASRAGTSQETQYF TGTGCCAGCAGAGCCGGGACCTCCCAAGAGACCCAGTACTTC
TRBJ1-5 NA TRBV30 NA CAWSRRRNQPQHF TGTGCCTGGAGTAGGCGTCGCAATCAGCCCCAGCATTTT
TRBJ2-7 NA TRBV14 TRBD2 CASSLGTRTRYF TGTGCCAGCAGCTTAGGGACTAGGACTCGGTACTTC
TRBJ2-2 medium-sized TRBV19 NA CASSPQVTNTGELFF TGTGCCAGTAGTCCGCAGGTTACGAACACCGGGGAGCTGTTTTTT
TRBJ1-1 few TRBV6-6 NA CASSYGSESEAFF TGTGCCAGCAGTTACGGTTCCGAGTCTGAAGCTTTCTTT
TRBJ2-7 NA TRBV6-1 TRBD1 CASSHLIRGTGWKGDSYEQYF TGTGCCAGCAGCCACCTTATAAGGGGGACAGGGTGGAAAGGGGACTCCTACGAGCAGTACTTC
TRBJ2-1 medium-sized TRBV30 NA CAWRETGPQFF TGTGCCTGGAGGGAGACAGGCCCACAGTTCTTC
TRBJ1-1 few TRBV13 NA CASSSTAGPNTEAFF TGTGCCAGCAGCTCAACGGCGGGGCCGAACACTGAAGCTTTCTTT
TRBJ2-1 few TRBV19 NA CASAGWDEQFF TGTGCCAGTGCAGGATGGGATGAGCAGTTCTTC
TRBJ2-7 medium-sized TRBV19 NA CASSPGWTYEQYF TGTGCCAGTAGCCCGGGTTGGACCTACGAGCAGTACTTC
TRBJ2-5 once TRBV20-1 NA CSASAGLVAKTQYF TGCAGTGCAAGCGCGGGCCTAGTCGCAAAGACCCAGTACTTC
TRBJ2-2 NA TRBV6-5 NA CASSYQGGTGELFF TGTGCCAGCAGTTATCAGGGGGGGACCGGGGAGCTGTTTTTT
TRBJ2-5 NA TRBV4-2 TRBD2 CASSQGGTSGGTETQYF TGTGCCAGCAGCCAAGGGGGGACTAGCGGGGGTACAGAGACCCAGTACTTC
TRBJ1-3 few TRBV6-5 TRBD1 CASSYRRPGQGNTIYF TGTGCCAGCAGTTACCGACGACCGGGACAGGGAAACACCATATATTTT
TRBJ1-6 few TRBV28 NA CATRSGDSPLHF TGTGCCACCAGGAGTGGGGATTCACCCCTCCACTTT
TRBJ2-7 medium-sized TRBV15 TRBD1 CATSRDRGDYEQYF TGTGCCACCAGCAGGGACAGGGGAGACTACGAGCAGTACTTC
TRBJ1-4 medium-sized TRBV30 NA CAWSTDRWNEKLFF TGTGCCTGGAGTACTGACCGGTGGAATGAAAAACTGTTTTTT
TRBJ2-2 NA TRBV7-6 TRBD2 CASRTGTSGNTGELFF TGTGCCAGCAGAACCGGGACTAGCGGGAACACCGGGGAGCTGTTTTTT
TRBJ2-1 medium-sized TRBV5-5 TRBD2 CASSLAGGSVYNEQFF TGTGCCAGCAGCTTGGCCGGGGGGAGCGTTTACAATGAGCAGTTCTTC
TRBJ2-7 few TRBV27 NA CASSRNLGVSYEQYF TGTGCCAGCTCCCGAAACCTCGGGGTAAGCTACGAGCAGTACTTC
TRBJ1-1 NA TRBV20-1 TRBD1 CKGQWNTEAFF TGCAAGGGACAGTGGAACACTGAAGCTTTCTTT
TRBJ2-1 few TRBV7-9 NA CASSLGGGNYNEQFF TGTGCCAGCAGCTTAGGAGGGGGTAACTACAATGAGCAGTTCTTC
TRBJ1-1 NA TRBV19 NA CASSTGTVTEAFF TGTGCCAGTAGTACAGGGACGGTCACTGAAGCTTTCTTT
TRBJ2-5 medium-sized TRBV15 NA CATSREQQETQYF TGTGCCACCAGCAGAGAACAACAAGAGACCCAGTACTTC
TRBJ2-7 few TRBV30 TRBD2 CAWIGGGLEQYF TGTGCCTGGATCGGGGGGGGGCTTGAGCAGTACTTC
TRBJ2-5 medium-sized TRBV6-5 NA CATKTVAETQYF TGTGCGACCAAGACGGTTGCGGAGACCCAGTACTTC
TRBJ2-3 few TRBV27 TRBD2 CASSQGLATPDTQYF TGTGCCAGCAGCCAGGGACTAGCGACACCAGATACGCAGTATTTT
TRBJ2-7 NA TRBV12-3/TRBV12-4 TRBD2 CASSSGGARNEQYF TGTGCCAGCAGTAGCGGGGGGGCTCGAAACGAGCAGTACTTC
TRBJ2-1 NA TRBV6-4 TRBD2 CASRPGLAHNEQFF TGTGCCAGCAGACCGGGACTAGCGCACAATGAGCAGTTCTTC
TRBJ1-4 NA TRBV6-6 TRBD1 CASSYPDRGGGKLFF TGTGCCAGCAGTTACCCCGACAGGGGAGGGGGAAAACTGTTTTTT
TRBJ2-7 NA TRBV10-1 TRBD2 CASSESGGGIGEQYF TGCGCCAGCAGTGAGTCGGGCGGGGGGATCGGAGAGCAGTACTTC
TRBJ1-6 NA TRBV12-3/TRBV12-4 NA CASSLSGSPLHF TGTGCCAGCAGTTTAAGCGGTTCACCCCTCCACTTT
TRBJ1-1 few TRBV5-5 NA CASSLHGGTEAFF TGTGCCAGCAGCTTACACGGTGGGACTGAAGCTTTCTTT